This T cell receptor beta chain was retrieved from a study of a mutant IDH1 vaccine in newly diagnosed glioma. Study-level results: Pseudoprogression showed no apparent link to changes in top peripheral T cell clonotypes.

Worth noting for this clone: Its antigen is not known.

CDR1 and CDR2 from the germline V gene are LNHDA and SQIVND (reference sequence). Trimming shortened V by 5 bases and J by 3 bases, and 13 bases separated the two germline ends. The CDR3 covers 14 residues. Assay used: immunoSEQ multiplex PCR; TCRdb lists only in-frame clones, some missing. Of tens of thousands of clones in the sample, around 86% were seen once. Time point described: week 47, end of study. Vaccine doses each comprised 300 ug of mutant IDH1 20-mer peptide, with topical imiquimod. This clonotype was obtained from a woman aged 45-60 years with glioma. The material sequenced was PBMCs, taken from a glioma patient whose treatment included an IDH1 peptide vaccine. V gene TRBV19 combines with J gene TRBJ1-1, with D maybe TRBD1 (6 bases). For the CDR3, the DNA is TGTGCCAGTAGTGCAGGGAGGGGGGACACTGAAGCTTTCTTT. Residues: CASSAGRGDTEAFF.